A selection of T cell receptor beta chains follows, all from one sample in a study of T cell changes during pregnancy in multiple sclerosis. Method: immunoSEQ multiplex PCR; TCRdb's copy keeps in-frame clones and lacks some. The table lists about 25,000 clones, around nine tenths of them singletons. The sample here was CD4+ T cells from peripheral blood mononuclear cells, taken in the second trimester of pregnancy. The receptors originated from a female donor in good health, enrolled as a control in a pregnancy study. Each CDR3 is given without its conserved first and last residue. The order of the fields is clone size, V gene, CDR3 protein. Expanded clones get a size class; other rows say once, few or many, or leave the size out.

>NA|TRBV5-1
ASSLVLAGNPEQF
>NA|TRBV5-1
ASSFATGGANTEAF
>NA|TRBV18
ASSTARGQQPQH
>NA|TRBV7-3
ASSFGTGGSGANVLT
>NA|TRBV7-2
ASSLDGSTYT
>NA|TRBV11-2
ASSLDPGRAGELF
>NA|TRBV27
ASSFTSGYQETQY
>NA|TRBV6-1
ASSERGYSNQPQH
>NA|TRBV10-1
ASSEGLAGPYEQY
>NA|TRBV10-3
AIQGTSDEQY
>NA|TRBV29-1
SVRQQDYSGNTIY
>NA|TRBV4-2
ASSQDWLAGRETQY
>NA|TRBV9
ASSVVSSGGSYEQY
>few|TRBV19
ASSPRTGDYGYT
>NA|TRBV10-3
AISENTGWLDGYT
>NA|TRBV4-1
ASSPEDRGGEKLF
>NA|TRBV6-5
ASSTGLVYNEQF
>NA|TRBV9
ASSVESSGSFYNEQF
>NA|TRBV7-2
ASSLRTGGMIEAF
>NA|TRBV7-9
ASSLAGILEQY
>NA|TRBV5-1
ASSLQGAYEQY
>NA|TRBV5-6
ASSLWGGAPSRNIQY
>NA|TRBV7-2
ASSLDRGNEKLF
>once|TRBV29-1
SVEDPLGGHGYT
>NA|TRBV5-1
ASSPSGSVNGYT
>few|TRBV7-2
ASSLFSGGMNEQF
>NA|TRBV7-3
ASSPEATNYNEQF
>few|TRBV19
ASSEAGVNQPQH
>NA|TRBV19
ASSRNSGTNYYGYT
>NA|TRBV5-4
ASSREAGNYYGYT
>NA|TRBV29-1
SALGGRGGDEQY
>NA|TRBV2
ASSRESTDTQY
>NA|TRBV5-1
AGSARDRAEKLF
>NA|TRBV5-4
ASRLRKGVNTGELF
>NA|TRBV28
ASSLKMRTEEQY
>NA|TRBV4-1
ASSQDLSGGYNEQF
>NA|TRBV5-1
ASSPATRPESEAF
>once|TRBV2
AGRQGAGETQY
>NA|TRBV9
ASSVESLAGGRDTGELF
>NA|TRBV7-2
ASSLSSGRHNEQF
>few|TRBV6-1
ASSEGASGMDTQY
>NA|TRBV5-1
ASSGGTYNEQF
>NA|TRBV18
ASSLGTGENEKLF
>NA|TRBV6-1
ASRPRRQGNEQF
>NA|TRBV5-1
ASSAQPGQGTEAF
>few|TRBV19
ASSRQAYYGYT
>NA|TRBV11-2
ASSSVGDRVDEKLF
>NA|TRBV30
AWSVDTRRFTEAF
>NA|TRBV9
ASSLTLGGDEQY
>NA|TRBV5-6
ASSLPTDPENSYEQY
>NA|TRBV5-1
ASSPAGNQPQH